This TCR beta chain was identified during a study of shared clonotypes between healthy human individuals (TCRdb year 2020). Broadly, across the study: Three men and a couple of women, aged 18 to 49 years, made up the cohort. Per donor, three plates each were used for CD4 naive and CD4 memory, two for CD8 naive, and one for CD8 memory. To estimate repertoire size and how much clonotypes are shared between individuals, the study performed deep sequencing of blood TCR repertoires from a few healthy adults. To increase sequencing depth and limit assay-specific biases, TCR repertoire library preparation and sequencing were carried out by different laboratories using diverse techniques. Each donor's leukapheresis produced roughly between roughly 0.85 and 10 billion PBMCs.

Overall study results and their limits: Pairwise subsampling indicated that sequencing depth was expected to affect the degree of clonotype sharing among donors. Because the study included a small number of donors, the genetic and exposure-history diversity represented was limited. Compared with non-shared clonotypes, the clonotypes found in all four sorted-subset donors had higher generation probabilities. Across a few donors, around 5.4% of naive CD4, roughly 3.5% of naive CD8, 2% to 2.5% of memory CD4, and roughly 0.41% of memory CD8 clonotypes were shared. Incomplete sequencing was indicated by rarefaction of sorted-subset datasets, despite the large sequencing depth. Sampling was restricted to blood, and TCR repertoires in tissues likely differ from the TCR repertoires found in blood. Naive subsets generally had larger estimated clonotype richness than memory subsets.

About this clone: Its antigen has not been determined. A read error may be the cause here, since a much bigger clone is one base away.

There are 13 amino acids in the CDR3, from cysteine to phenylalanine inclusive. The DNA shown is the 39-base CDR3, in frame from base 1. In the germline V gene, CDR1 corresponds to SNHLY and CDR2 to FYNNEI. Using the deep immunoSEQ assay, TCR CDR3 regions were amplified from genomic DNA by multiplex PCR. For each cell subset, the extracted genomic DNA was distributed evenly across all wells of several immunoSEQ 96-well plates, and each plate served as one replicate. For sorted subsets, each replicate PCR was loaded with roughly 0.2 ug genomic DNA, equivalent to about 30,000 T cell genomes. Purified libraries were measured with a Qubit 3.0 fluorometer, size-checked on a Bioanalyzer 2100, and measured again with the KAPA Library Quantification kit. Each immunoSEQ 96-well plate was sequenced on its own single-read 150-cycle Illumina NextSeq 550 flow cell. In the paper's pipeline: Because the immunoSEQ output held only junctional sequences and lacked quality scores, the filtering could not match the filtering applied to full-length reads. Sequences were annotated with PyIR, a Python wrapper for IgBLAST v1.9, and V/J genes and CDR3 were assigned using IMGT germline references. Any read was removed if the V/J assignment was weak (E-value above 1e-6), the CDR3 was missing, or the read contained stop codons, out-of-frame junctions, or ambiguous translated residues. A V3J clonotype was defined by an identical inferred V gene, J gene, and CDR3 amino acid sequence. Percentage overlap between repertoires was computed as shared unique clonotypes divided by the size of the smaller repertoire. Three approaches were used to assess repertoire richness: RTK rarefaction, the Chao1 estimator, and Recon v2.1 estimates of unobserved clonotypes. Generation probabilities were computed with OLGA for all TCRbeta clonotypes obtained by the gDNA method from several donors. TCRdb obtained this table from immuneACCESS and retained in-frame rearrangements with V and J assigned. These tables miss some clones; where compared with another copy, unresolved V genes account for less than half of the shortfall, and the remainder is unexplained. The V and J calls and clone size come from that table; D and trimming were worked out from the DNA. The sample table contains over a million clones; only one count was recorded for approximately 78% of them. The ten largest clones add up to roughly 0.57% of the sample.

Healthy HIV-negative adults with no recently reported acute infections or vaccinations were included as donors. All donors were Caucasian adults living in Nashville, Tennessee, USA. Magnetic negative selection was used to enrich CD4+ T cells, after which naive cells were positively selected on CD45RA and the negative fraction became the memory subset. Blood was obtained by leukapheresis, after which PBMCs were separated by Ficoll-Histopaque density gradient centrifugation and cryopreserved in liquid nitrogen vapor phase. Analytical flow cytometry was used to check the purity and quantity of each magnetically sorted T cell population. Each sorted fraction had its genomic DNA isolated and then quantified by UV absorbance on a Nanodrop 2000c.

Rearrangement joined TRBV2 to TRBJ2-7, with TRBD1 identical over 9 junction bases. Sequencing was performed on memory CD4+ T cells from PBMCs. The cell subset or site label on this specimen signifies: CD45RA-negative fraction. The sequence came from a man aged 18 to 29 in good health. Some clones in this sample may be carry-over from other donors' samples. The CDR3 amino acid sequence is: CASSDTGGYERYF. The DNA sequence is given as TGTGCCAGCAGTGATACAGGGGGCTACGAGCGGTACTTC.